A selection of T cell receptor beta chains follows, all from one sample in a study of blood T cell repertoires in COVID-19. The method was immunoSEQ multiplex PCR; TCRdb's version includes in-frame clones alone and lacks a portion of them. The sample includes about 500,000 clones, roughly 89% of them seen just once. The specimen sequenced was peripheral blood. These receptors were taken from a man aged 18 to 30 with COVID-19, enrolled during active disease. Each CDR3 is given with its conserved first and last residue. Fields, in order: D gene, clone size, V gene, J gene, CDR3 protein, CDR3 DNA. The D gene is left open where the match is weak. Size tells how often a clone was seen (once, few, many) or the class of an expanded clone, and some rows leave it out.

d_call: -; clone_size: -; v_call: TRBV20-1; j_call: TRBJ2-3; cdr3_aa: CSAQGPNTQYF; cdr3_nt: TGCAGTGCTCAGGGTCCTAATACGCAGTATTTT
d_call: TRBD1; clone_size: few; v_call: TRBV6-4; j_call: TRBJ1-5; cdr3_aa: CASSDRLSFRDRGDYSNQPQHF; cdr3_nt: TGTGCCAGCAGTGACCGCCTATCGTTTAGGGACAGGGGCGATTATAGCAATCAGCCCCAGCATTTT
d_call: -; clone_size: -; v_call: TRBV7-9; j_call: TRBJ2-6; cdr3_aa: CASSFIKSGANVLTF; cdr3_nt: TGTGCCAGCAGCTTCATCAAATCTGGGGCCAACGTCCTGACTTTC
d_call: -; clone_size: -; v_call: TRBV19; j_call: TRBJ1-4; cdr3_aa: CASSMRLPDEKLFF; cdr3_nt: TGTGCCAGTAGTATGAGGCTACCGGATGAAAAACTGTTTTTT
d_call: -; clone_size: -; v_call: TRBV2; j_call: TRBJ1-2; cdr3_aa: CASSQQVNYGYTF; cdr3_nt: TGTGCCAGCAGCCAACAGGTGAACTATGGCTACACCTTC
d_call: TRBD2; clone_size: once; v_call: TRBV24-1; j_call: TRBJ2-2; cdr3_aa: CATSVSLAGTGELFF; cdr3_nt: TGTGCCACCAGTGTATCACTAGCGGGGACCGGGGAGCTGTTTTTT
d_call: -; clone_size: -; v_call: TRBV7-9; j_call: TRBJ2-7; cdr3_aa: CASSLGNSYEQYF; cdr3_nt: TGTGCCAGCAGCCTGGGTAACAGCTACGAGCAGTACTTC
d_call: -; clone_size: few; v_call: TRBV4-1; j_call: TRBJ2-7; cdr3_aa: CASSPSRQAYEQYF; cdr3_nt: TGCGCCAGCAGCCCCTCGCGACAGGCTTACGAGCAGTACTTC
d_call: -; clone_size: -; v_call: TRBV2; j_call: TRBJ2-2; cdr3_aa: CASRTGGELFF; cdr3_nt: TGTGCCAGCAGAACTGGCGGGGAGCTGTTTTTT
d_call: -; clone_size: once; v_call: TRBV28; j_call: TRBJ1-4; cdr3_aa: CASGLQSTNEKLFF; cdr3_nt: TGTGCCAGCGGGCTACAGTCAACTAATGAAAAACTGTTTTTT
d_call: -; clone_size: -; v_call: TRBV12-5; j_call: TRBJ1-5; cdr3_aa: CASGLVQSPQHF; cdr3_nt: TGTGCTAGTGGTTTGGTACAGTCACCCCAGCATTTT
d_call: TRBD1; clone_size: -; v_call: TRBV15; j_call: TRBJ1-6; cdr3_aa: CATSRDRVRSPLHF; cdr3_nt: TGTGCCACCAGCAGGGACAGGGTGCGCTCACCCCTCCACTTT
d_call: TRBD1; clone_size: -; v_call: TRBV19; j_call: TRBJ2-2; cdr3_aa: CASSWTGNTGELFF; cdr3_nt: TGTGCCAGTAGTTGGACAGGGAACACCGGGGAGCTGTTTTTT
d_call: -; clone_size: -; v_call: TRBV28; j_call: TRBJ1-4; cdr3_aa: CASSWYQGATNEKLFF; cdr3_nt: TGTGCCAGCAGTTGGTACCAGGGTGCTACTAATGAAAAACTGTTTTTT
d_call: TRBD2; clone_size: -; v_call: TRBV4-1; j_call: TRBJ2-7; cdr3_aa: CASSQGASGSDEQYF; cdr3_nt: TGCGCCAGCAGCCAAGGAGCTAGCGGGAGCGACGAGCAGTACTTC
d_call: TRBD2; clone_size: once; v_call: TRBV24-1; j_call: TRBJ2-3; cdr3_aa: CATFPEGLKTPDTQYF; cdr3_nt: TGTGCCACCTTCCCTGAGGGACTAAAAACCCCAGATACGCAGTATTTT
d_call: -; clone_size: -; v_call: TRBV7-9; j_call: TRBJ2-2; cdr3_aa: CASSPATTATGELFF; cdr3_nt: TGTGCCAGCAGCCCCGCCACGACAGCTACCGGGGAGCTGTTTTTT
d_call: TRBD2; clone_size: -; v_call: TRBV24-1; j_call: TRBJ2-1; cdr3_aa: CATSDSATSGGSYNEQFF; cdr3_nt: TGTGCCACCAGTGACTCCGCAACTAGCGGGGGCTCCTACAATGAGCAGTTCTTC
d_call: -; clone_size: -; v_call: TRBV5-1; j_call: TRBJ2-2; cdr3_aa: CASSLGSTTPFSLNTGELFF; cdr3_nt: TGCGCCAGCAGCTTGGGGAGCACGACCCCTTTCTCCTTGAACACCGGGGAGCTGTTTTTT
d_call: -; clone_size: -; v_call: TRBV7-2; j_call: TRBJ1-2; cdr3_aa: CASSLQRFGYTF; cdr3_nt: TGTGCCAGCAGCTTACAACGGTTCGGCTACACCTTC
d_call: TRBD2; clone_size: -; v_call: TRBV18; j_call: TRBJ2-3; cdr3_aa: CASSPVAGPRTDTQYF; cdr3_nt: TGTGCCAGCTCACCAGTAGCGGGGCCAAGGACAGATACGCAGTATTTT
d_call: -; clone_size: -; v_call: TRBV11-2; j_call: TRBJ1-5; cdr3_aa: CASSLARGSGQPQHF; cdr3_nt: TGTGCCAGCAGCTTAGCCCGGGGAAGCGGACAGCCCCAGCATTTT
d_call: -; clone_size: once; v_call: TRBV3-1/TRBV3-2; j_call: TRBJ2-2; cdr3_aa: CASSGGYTGELFF; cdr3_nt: TGTGCCAGCAGCGGGGGGTACACCGGGGAGCTGTTTTTT
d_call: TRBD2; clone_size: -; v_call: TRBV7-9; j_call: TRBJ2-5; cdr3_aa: CASSLPGLAETQYF; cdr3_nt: TGTGCCAGCAGCTTACCGGGACTAGCAGAGACCCAGTACTTC
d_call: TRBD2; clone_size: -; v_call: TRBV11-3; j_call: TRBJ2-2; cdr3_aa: CASSLGAFAGGSTGELFF; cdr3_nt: TGTGCCAGCAGCTTAGGGGCCTTTGCGGGGGGCAGCACCGGGGAGCTGTTTTTT
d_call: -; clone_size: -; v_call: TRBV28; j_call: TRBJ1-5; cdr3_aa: CASSLSTDSNQPQHF; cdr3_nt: TGTGCCAGCAGTTTGAGTACAGATAGCAATCAGCCCCAGCATTTT
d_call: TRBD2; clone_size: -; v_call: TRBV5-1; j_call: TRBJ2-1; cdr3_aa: CASSPVGGAGNEQFF; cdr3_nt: TGCGCCAGCAGCCCGGTCGGGGGGGCGGGAAATGAGCAGTTCTTC
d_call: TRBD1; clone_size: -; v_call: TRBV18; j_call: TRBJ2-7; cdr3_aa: CASSPSRGRGEQYF; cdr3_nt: TGTGCCAGCTCACCGAGCAGGGGGCGAGGCGAGCAGTACTTC
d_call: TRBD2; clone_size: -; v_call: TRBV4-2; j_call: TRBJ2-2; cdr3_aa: CASSPTSGRHTGELFF; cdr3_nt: TGTGCCAGCAGCCCAACTAGCGGGAGGCACACCGGGGAGCTGTTTTTT